Listed here are 30 T cell receptor beta chains from one sample, sequenced in a study of T cell repertoires in cytomegalovirus infection. One entry per CDR3 protein, called by TCRdb with MiXCR from the reads. The data contain 200,000 to 300,000 distinct CDR3 sequences, 9% to 15% of them seen just once; the ten biggest clones take up around 1.6%. Specimen: PBMCs. These receptors were obtained from a human donor in good health (CMV status not recorded). Some clones in this sample may be carry-over from other donors' samples.

Many counts were recorded for this clonotype. The CDR3 here is CASSPAGLAGVGQYF. CDR3 nucleotide sequence: TGTGCCAGCAGCCCAGCTGGGCTAGCGGGAGTGGGGCAGTACTTC. The chain couples TRBV7-2 to TRBJ2-7; 10 nucleotides line up with TRBD2. CDR3 length: 15 amino acids. J was trimmed by 9 bases and V by 5 bases; bases with no gene match: 13. In germline, CDR1 is SGHTA, CDR2 FQGNSA.

There are a few counts of this clonotype. The J gene is TRBJ2-5, the V gene TRBV29-1; TRBD2 agrees at 11 bases. Germline lookup yields CDR1 SQVTM and CDR2 ANQGSEA. With V trimmed by 7 bases and J by 5 bases, 6 bases remained unmatched. The CDR3 spans 13 residues. CDR3 in amino acids: CSGRLAGLETQYF. The CDR3 DNA reads TGCAGCGGGAGACTAGCGGGGTTGGAGACCCAGTACTTC.

This clonotype occurred many times. V gene TRBV7-2 combines with J gene TRBJ1-1; weak D call: TRBD1 (6 bases). Germline V gene data show CDR1 as SGHTA and CDR2 as FQGNSA. The CDR3 is 17 residues long. The V end lost 1 base, the J end lost 2 bases, and 17 bases lay between the germline ends. CDR3 sequence reads: CASSLGDLGGANTEAFF. The CDR3 region has the DNA TGTGCCAGCAGCTTAGGGGATTTGGGGGGGGCCAACACTGAAGCTTTCTTT.

The chain is built from TRBV15 and TRBJ2-1; 7 bases align to TRBD2. The CDR3 consists of 14 residues. The V and J ends lost 7 bases and 0 bases, in that order; junction bases with no gene match: 3. Germline loops: CDR1 LNHNV, CDR2 YYDKDF (reference sequence). The CDR3 spells CATTGGISYNEQFF. In DNA, the CDR3 is TGTGCCACCACGGGGGGAATCTCCTACAATGAGCAGTTCTTC.

The gene calls are TRBV19 and TRBJ2-3, with 14 bases aligning to TRBD2. From germline, CDR1 is LNHDA and CDR2 SQIVND (reference sequence). This CDR3 is 16 amino acids long. V gave up 9 bases and J gave up 4 bases; unmatched junction bases: 9. The CDR3 DNA follows: TGTGCCAGCAAAGGGACTAGCGGGAGTGGGGCAGATACGCAGTATTTT. The encoded protein is CASKGTSGSGADTQYF.

This clonotype was seen at least ten times. V is TRBV12-3 or TRBV12-4 and J is TRBJ2-1; unclear D gene. Trimming removed 4 bases at V and 7 bases at J, with 11 bases between. The CDR3 totals 13 residues. This chain's CDR3 is CASSSSFENEQFF. In DNA, the CDR3 is TGTGCCAGCAGTTCCTCCTTCGAGAATGAGCAGTTCTTC.

This clonotype was seen repeatedly, ten times or more. This chain joins TRBV6-1 and TRBJ2-4; possibly TRBD1 for D (6 bases). V was shortened by 5 bases and J by 4 bases, with 12 bases between the two germline ends. The germline gives CDR1 MNHNS, CDR2 SASEGT. The CDR3 contains 14 residues. This chain's CDR3 is CASSLHRDKNIQYF. DNA for the CDR3: TGTGCCAGCAGTTTACACAGGGATAAAAACATTCAGTACTTC.

The rearrangement links TRBV5-6 to TRBJ2-1; TRBD1 is a possible D gene (5 bases). Germline-derived CDR1 and CDR2 are SGHDT and YYEEEE. V lost 1 base and J lost 7, with 12 bases in between. The CDR3 covers 14 residues. The CDR3 spells CASSLLTERNEQFF. Here the CDR3 DNA reads TGTGCCAGCAGCTTGTTGACAGAGAGGAATGAGCAGTTCTTC.

This clonotype was found many times. The rearrangement joins TRBV24-1 to TRBJ2-3, with TRBD2 matching over 15 bases. V trimming: 3 bases; J trimming: 2 bases; junction bases outside the gene matches: 8. The CDR3 loop spans 19 amino acids. CDR1 is KGHDR and CDR2 is SFDVKD in the germline V gene. CDR3 nucleotide sequence: TGTGCCACCAGTGATCCCGGGACTAGCGGGAGGACGTACACAGATACGCAGTATTTT. The encoded protein is CATSDPGTSGRTYTDTQYF.

The J gene is TRBJ2-4, the V gene TRBV19; 8 bases are a match to TRBD1. V gave up 7 bases and J gave up 0 bases; unmatched junction bases: 5. Per germline, CDR1 LNHDA and CDR2 SQIVND (reference sequence). This CDR3 region has 15 residues. The CDR3 DNA reads as TGTGCCAGTACAGGACAGGGCCTAGCCAAAAACATTCAGTACTTC. It specifies CASTGQGLAKNIQYF.

The rearrangement uses TRBV3-1 and TRBJ2-2; D perhaps matches TRBD1 (6 bases). Trimming took 4 bases from V and 5 from J, leaving 11 bases between them. This CDR3 spans 14 amino acids. The germline CDR1 and CDR2 sequences are LGHDT and YNNKEL (reference sequence). CDR3 in DNA: TGTGCCAGCAGCCCCGGGACACGAACCGGGGAGCTGTTTTTT. Protein product: CASSPGTRTGELFF.

This clonotype came up many times. The chain is built from TRBV7-2 and TRBJ2-7; D is undetermined. The V and J ends lost 3 bases and 2 bases respectively, with 11 bases between them. Germline V gene data show CDR1 as SGHTA and CDR2 as FQGNSA. The CDR3 runs to 14 residues. CDR3 bases: TGTGCCAGCAGCTTCGCCTCAGCCCCCTACGAGCAGTACTTC. It specifies CASSFASAPYEQYF.

This clonotype was counted only a few times. The rearrangement joins TRBV29-1 to TRBJ1-2; unclear D gene. There are 11 residues in the CDR3. Germline V gene lookup returns CDR1 SQVTM and CDR2 ANQGSEA. The CDR3 DNA is TGCAGTGTGGATGGGTCTCGTGGCTACACCTTC. Its translation is CSVDGSRGYTF.

This clonotype was counted ten times or more. The V and J genes are TRBV28 and TRBJ1-5; D unclear. Germline V gene sequence: CDR1 MDHEN, CDR2 SYDVKM. The CDR3 has 13 residues. Trimming left V 2 bases short and J 3 bases short, with 5 bases between. CDR3 region: CASSLDTNQPQHF. The CDR3 region has the DNA TGTGCCAGCAGTTTAGATACCAATCAGCCCCAGCATTTT.

This clonotype has a count of ten or more. The chain has TRBV7-2 and TRBJ1-2; D is unclear. The CDR3 sequence is 14 residues long. The germline V and J ends were trimmed by 4 bases and 3 bases, with 12 bases remaining between them. Germline CDR1 SGHTA, CDR2 FQGNSA. CDR3 bases: TGTGCCAGCAGCTCCGCCGGGTTAGACTATGGCTACACCTTC. Encoded protein: CASSSAGLDYGYTF. The complete variable domain, with remaining parts taken from reference TRBV7-2 and TRBJ1-2, reads GAGVSQSPSNKVTEKGKDVELRCDPISGHTALYWYRQSLGQGLEFLIYFQGNSAPDKSGLPSDRFSAERTGGSVSTLTIQRTQQEDSAVYLCASSSAGLDYGYTFGSGTRLTVV.

The sample holds many counts of this clonotype. The chain couples TRBV29-1 to TRBJ2-2; no reliable D call. The CDR3 totals 13 residues. CDR1 SQVTM and CDR2 ANQGSEA come from the germline V gene. The V end was cut by 2 bases, the J end by 1 base, with 5 bases between. CDR3 in amino acids: CSVERMNTGELFF. As DNA, the CDR3 is TGCAGCGTTGAACGGATGAACACCGGGGAGCTGTTTTTT.

This clonotype occurred many times. This sequence joins TRBV7-2 and TRBJ1-4; D might be TRBD1 (6 bases). This CDR3 spans 14 amino acids. Germline assignment: CDR1 SGHTA and CDR2 FQGNSA. The V and J ends lost 8 bases and 6 bases respectively, with 16 bases between them. CDR3 in DNA: TGTGCCAGCTGGGGGGGGGGCGGTGATGAAAAACTGTTTTTT. Translating it yields CASWGGGGDEKLFF.

This clonotype was seen many times. The chain employs TRBV28 and TRBJ2-3, with TRBD2 matching 13 bases. The V segment lost 7 bases and the J segment 5 bases; nucleotides outside the gene matches: 18. The germline V gene encodes CDR1 MDHEN and CDR2 SYDVKM. The CDR3 is 19 residues long. CDR3 nucleotide sequence: TGTGCCAGCACGGGGGTAGGACTAGCGGGAGCTAGTAGGAGAGATACGCAGTATTTT. This translates into CASTGVGLAGASRRDTQYF.

This clonotype occurred a few times. This rearrangement joins TRBV7-4 to TRBJ2-3, with TRBD2 matching 8 bases. J was trimmed by 4 bases and V by 1 base; bases with no gene match: 4. Germline assignment: CDR1 SGHVT and CDR2 SQSDAQ. The CDR3 is 15 residues long. Here the CDR3 DNA reads TGTGCCAGCAGCTTAGGGACTAGCAAGGCAGATACGCAGTATTTT. It translates to CASSLGTSKADTQYF.

This clonotype appeared many times. The chain links TRBV6-1 to TRBJ2-2; a weak D match, TRBD1 (6 bases). The CDR3 covers 13 residues. CDR1 and CDR2 from the germline V gene are MNHNS and SASEGT. The V and J ends lost 11 bases and 2 bases respectively, with 12 bases between them. Written as DNA, the CDR3 is TGTGCCGTTCAGGGGCTTAACACCGGGGAGCTGTTTTTT. Translated: CAVQGLNTGELFF.

This clonotype has ten or more counts. This CDR3 reads CASSQDAGTGGRLEAFF. The CDR3 DNA sequence: TGTGCCAGCAGCCAAGACGCTGGGACAGGGGGGCGCCTTGAAGCTTTCTTT. This chain connects TRBV7-2 to TRBJ1-1, with 11 bases identical to TRBD1. CDR1 and CDR2 (germline): SGHTA, FQGNSA. CDR3 length equals 17 residues. V trimming: 5 bases; J trimming: 7 bases; junction bases outside the gene matches: 15.

This clonotype was seen ten or more times. V and J are TRBV19 and TRBJ2-1; D may be TRBD2 (7 bases). Looked up from germline, CDR1 is LNHDA and CDR2 is SQIVND (reference sequence). The CDR3 consists of 14 residues. V gave up 9 bases and J gave up 1 base, with 13 bases separating them. The DNA of the CDR3 is TGTGCCAGCCGCGGGGGCACTTCCTACAATGAGCAGTTCTTC. Its protein is CASRGGTSYNEQFF.

There are many counts of this clonotype. The chain is built from TRBV12-3 or TRBV12-4 and TRBJ2-5; D is uncertain. This CDR3 contains 13 residues. Trimming stripped 3 bases from V and 5 bases from J, with 10 bases between. CDR3 protein: CASSLKGRETQYF. The DNA for the CDR3 is TGTGCCAGCAGTTTGAAAGGAAGGGAGACCCAGTACTTC.

CDR3: CASGASETYEQYF. The DNA of the CDR3 is TGTGCTAGTGGGGCTAGCGAGACCTACGAGCAGTACTTC. V gene TRBV12-5 combines with J gene TRBJ2-7, with D possibly TRBD2 on 6 matching bases. CDR3 length: 13 residues. Trimming cost V 6 bases and J 2 bases, with 11 bases left between them. Per germline, CDR1 LGHNT and CDR2 FRNRAP.

This clonotype came up many times. The CDR3 is CASSQERRGRSYNEQFF. As DNA, the CDR3 is TGTGCCAGCAGCCAAGAACGCAGGGGCAGGTCCTACAATGAGCAGTTCTTC. V usage is TRBV4-2 and J usage is TRBJ2-1; TRBD1 is a possible D gene (6 bases). With 0 bases removed from V and 1 base from J, the gap between germline ends came to 13 bases. The V gene's germline CDR1 is LGHNA and CDR2 YNFKEQ. CDR3 size: 17 residues.

J is TRBJ1-6 and V is TRBV5-1, with 8 nucleotides matching TRBD1. Trimming at V came to 5 bases and at J to 5 bases, leaving 0 bases not matched to a gene. The CDR3 length is 13 residues. CDR1 and CDR2 from the germline V gene are SGHRS and YFSETQ. CDR3 protein: CASRDRDNSPLHF. CDR3 DNA: TGCGCCAGCAGGGACAGGGATAATTCACCCCTCCACTTT. Full variable domain (rest looked up from reference TRBV5-1 and TRBJ1-6): KAGVTQTPRYLIKTRGQQVTLSCSPISGHRSVSWYQQTPGQGLQFLFEYFSETQRNKGNFPGRFSGRQFSNSRSEMNVSTLELGDSALYLCASRDRDNSPLHFGNGTRLTVT.

This clonotype was detected only a few times. The rearrangement uses TRBV6-5 and TRBJ2-7, with TRBD2 as a possible D gene (6 bases). The CDR3 contains 14 residues. Trimming took 0 bases from V and 4 from J, leaving 10 bases between them. Germline V gene data show CDR1 as MNHEY and CDR2 as SVGAGI. This CDR3 is CASSYSPGGYEQYF. The CDR3 DNA reads TGTGCCAGCAGTTACTCTCCCGGGGGATACGAGCAGTACTTC.

This chain joins TRBV4-3 and TRBJ2-1; 9 positions match TRBD2. The CDR3 loop spans 15 amino acids. Per germline, CDR1 LGHNA and CDR2 YSLEER. V was pared by 2 bases and J by 3 bases, with 2 bases of the junction left unmatched. The CDR3 loop is CASSQRLADYNEQFF. For the CDR3, the DNA is TGCGCCAGCAGCCAAAGACTAGCGGACTACAATGAGCAGTTCTTC.

This clonotype has a count of ten or more. The chain recombines TRBV28 with TRBJ2-7, with D possibly being TRBD2 (6 bases). The CDR3 runs to 11 residues. The V gene's germline CDR1 is MDHEN and CDR2 SYDVKM. Trimming pared 8 bases from V and 4 bases from J, leaving 9 bases between. The CDR3 spells CASRGGYEQYF. CDR3 DNA: TGTGCCAGCCGGGGAGGTTACGAGCAGTACTTC.

This clonotype appeared many times. V gene TRBV6-5 combines with J gene TRBJ1-1; TRBD1 matches at 8 bases. Germline CDR1 MNHEY, CDR2 SVGAGI. Trimming removed 6 bases from V and 7 bases from J; junction bases left unmatched: 10. This CDR3 is built from 14 residues. The CDR3 nucleotides read TGTGCCAGCAGGCAAGACAGGGGCTCCATTGAAGCTTTCTTT. Its translation is CASRQDRGSIEAFF.